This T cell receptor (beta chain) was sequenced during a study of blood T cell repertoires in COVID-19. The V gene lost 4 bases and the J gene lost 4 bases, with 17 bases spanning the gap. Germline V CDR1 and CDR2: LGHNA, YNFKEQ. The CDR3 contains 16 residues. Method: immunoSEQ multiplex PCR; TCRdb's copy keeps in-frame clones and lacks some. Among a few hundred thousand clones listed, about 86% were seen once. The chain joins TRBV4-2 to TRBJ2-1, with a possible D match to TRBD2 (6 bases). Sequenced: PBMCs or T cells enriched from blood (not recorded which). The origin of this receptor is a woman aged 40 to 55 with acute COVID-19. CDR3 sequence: CASSPRVSGTYNEQFF. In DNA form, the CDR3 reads TGTGCCAGCAGCCCCCGGGTATCGGGGACTTACAATGAGCAGTTCTTC.